Following are 16 T cell receptor beta chains from one sample sequenced in a study of shared clonotypes between healthy human individuals. TCRdb keeps only in-frame clones here, not all; method: immunoSEQ multiplex PCR. The sample consists of more than 900,000 clones, 75% to 80% of them appearing once. The source material was memory CD4+ T cells from PBMCs. Described subset: CD45RA-negative fraction. These receptors came from a man between 18 and 35 years old in good health. Some clones in this sample may be carry-over from other donors' samples.

V is TRBV6-1 and J is TRBJ1-2; 8 bases line up with TRBD1. Germline assignment: CDR1 MNHNS and CDR2 SASEGT. The CDR3 has 13 amino acids. With V trimmed by 7 bases and J by 5 bases, 6 bases remained unmatched. The CDR3 is CASTTGGVYGYTF. The CDR3 DNA sequence: TGTGCCAGCACCACAGGGGGGGTATATGGCTACACCTTC.

This chain links TRBV7-3 with TRBJ2-2; 16 nucleotides line up with TRBD2. The V and J ends lost 5 bases and 6 bases, in that order; junction bases with no gene match: 3. The CDR3 has 16 amino acids. Germline CDR1 SGHTA, CDR2 FQGTGA. This CDR3 reads CASSLGLAGGSGELFF. CDR3 sequence (DNA): TGTGCCAGCAGCCTGGGACTAGCGGGAGGGTCCGGGGAGCTGTTTTTT.

This chain connects TRBV19 to TRBJ2-7; 9 positions match TRBD1. V dropped 5 bases and J dropped 5; count of bases not matched to a gene: 13. This CDR3 has 16 residues. The V gene's germline CDR1 is LNHDA and CDR2 SQIVND (reference sequence). This CDR3 reads CASSPSRTGESHEQYF. CDR3 coding DNA: TGTGCCAGTAGTCCGTCTAGGACAGGGGAGTCCCACGAGCAGTACTTC.

V and J are TRBV18 and TRBJ2-7, with 13 bases that match TRBD2. The CDR3 is made up of 16 amino acids. The trim removed 3 bases at V and 0 bases at J, leaving 2 bases unmatched. Germline V lookup: CDR1 KGHSH, CDR2 LQKENI. CDR3 amino acids: CASSPTSGRLSYEQYF. CDR3 coding DNA: TGTGCCAGCTCACCGACTAGCGGGAGGCTCTCCTACGAGCAGTACTTC.

The chain employs TRBV2 and TRBJ2-3; 7 nucleotides match TRBD1. The V gene's germline CDR1 is SNHLY and CDR2 FYNNEI. With 2 bases clipped from V and 4 bases from J, the junction kept 6 bases outside the gene matches. This CDR3 comprises 15 residues. CDR3 residues: CASSETGESADTQYF. CDR3 in DNA: TGTGCCAGCAGTGAAACAGGGGAGAGTGCAGATACGCAGTATTTT.

The rearrangement links TRBV28 to TRBJ2-5, with TRBD1 matching over 8 bases. Unmatched junction bases numbered 10, after V lost 5 bases and J lost 5 bases. This CDR3 has 15 amino acids. CDR1 is MDHEN, CDR2 SYDVKM, per germline. DNA of the CDR3: TGTGCCAGCAGTATGAGACAGGGGAGGTGGGAGACCCAGTACTTC. Amino acid sequence: CASSMRQGRWETQYF. The entire variable domain, with the rest obtained from reference TRBV28 and TRBJ2-5, is as follows: DVKVTQSSRYLVKRTGEKVFLECVQDMDHENMFWYRQDPGLGLRLIYFSYDVKMKEKGDIPEGYSVSREKKERFSLILESASTNQTSMYLCASSMRQGRWETQYFGPGTRLLVL.

This clone was observed a single time. The chain links TRBV4-1 to TRBJ1-2, with 7 nucleotides matching TRBD1. Germline lookup yields CDR1 MGHRA and CDR2 YSYEKL. The CDR3 length is 16 residues. After removal of 0 bases from V and 5 bases from J, the junction contained 9 bases not matched to a gene. For the CDR3, the DNA is TGCGCCAGCAGCCAAGATCTCTTAAACAGGGGATATGGCTACACCTTC. It specifies CASSQDLLNRGYGYTF.

The CDR3 loop reads CASSPITGASGANVLTF. The CDR3 DNA reads as TGTGCCAGCAGCCCTATAACAGGGGCCTCTGGGGCCAACGTCCTGACTTTC. This rearrangement joins TRBV11-2 to TRBJ2-6; 7 bases are shared with TRBD1. The CDR3 covers 17 residues. CDR1 SGHAT and CDR2 FQNNGV come from the germline V gene. The trim removed 5 bases at V and 0 bases at J, leaving 7 bases unmatched.

The chain couples TRBV27 to TRBJ2-1; a weak D match, TRBD2 (5 bases). The germline gives CDR1 MNHEY, CDR2 SMNVEV (reference sequence). This CDR3 region has 13 residues. V was trimmed by 7 bases and J by 4 bases, leaving 11 bases between them. The CDR3 sequence is CASTSYRYNEQFF. The DNA for the CDR3 is TGTGCCAGCACTAGCTATCGTTACAATGAGCAGTTCTTC.

This clone was counted once. The genes are TRBV4-1 and TRBJ2-4; possibly TRBD2 for D (6 bases). CDR3 length: 15 amino acids. The V gene's germline CDR1 is MGHRA and CDR2 YSYEKL. V was trimmed by 7 bases and J by 2 bases, leaving 15 bases between them. CDR3 region: CASNPLGGTKNIQYF. CDR3 sequence (DNA): TGCGCCAGCAACCCTCTCGGGGGAACCAAAAACATTCAGTACTTC.

This clone showed up just a few times. The rearrangement links TRBV9 to TRBJ2-2; a weak D match, TRBD1 (6 bases). This CDR3 region has 16 residues. Germline V gene sequence: CDR1 SGDLS, CDR2 YYNGEE. The V end lost 4 bases, the J end lost 3 bases, and 16 bases lay between the germline ends. CDR3 coding DNA: TGTGCCAGCAGCTACGGGGCAGGGGAATACACCGGGGAGCTGTTTTTT. This codes for CASSYGAGEYTGELFF.

This chain joins TRBV2 and TRBJ2-7, with 8 positions matching TRBD2. This CDR3 has 12 residues. CDR1 and CDR2 (germline): SNHLY, FYNNEI. J lost 6 bases, V lost 6 bases, and 4 bases had no gene match. The CDR3 bases are TGTGCCAGCAGCGGGGGGGGATCCGAGCAGTACTTC. Protein sequence: CASSGGGSEQYF.

V is TRBV28 and J is TRBJ2-7, with 8 bases identical to TRBD1. Trimming took 4 bases from V and 3 from J; bases not matched to a gene: 5. The V gene's germline CDR1 is MDHEN and CDR2 SYDVKM. The CDR3 contains 14 residues. CDR3 nucleotide sequence: TGTGCCAGCAGTTCGGGACAGGACATCTACGAGCAGTACTTC. Translation: CASSSGQDIYEQYF.

As for this clone: A junction end diverges from the germline sequence, so it may reflect a read error. The rearrangement links TRBV11-2 to TRBJ2-3; no firm D call. Germline V gene data show CDR1 as SGHAT and CDR2 as FQNNGV. The CDR3 extends over 14 amino acids. CDR3: CASSQTQRTNLLGF. The CDR3 DNA is TGTGCCAGCAGCCAAACCCAGAGAACCAATTTGTTGGGATTT.

A word on this clone: Other DNA sequences in the same sample also yield this CDR3. This sequence joins TRBV7-2 and TRBJ2-3; TRBD2 matches at 8 bases. The V gene end was trimmed by 3 bases and the J gene end by 1 base; junction bases not matched to a gene: 9. Germline CDR1 SGHTA, CDR2 FQGNSA. The CDR3 extends over 17 amino acids. DNA for the CDR3: TGTGCCAGCAGCTTGATTGGCGGGAGGACCCGCACAGATACGCAGTATTTT. This gives the protein CASSLIGGRTRTDTQYF.

About this clone itself: This likely stems from a read error, as it lies one base from a far larger clone. In this CDR3 the conserved last residue, phenylalanine or tryptophan, is missing, so a read error is likely. CDR3 sequence: CASSPGGGWQENIQYL. The CDR3 nucleotides are TGCGCCAGCAGCCCCGGGGGAGGGTGGCAAGAGAACATTCAGTACCTC. The chain recombines TRBV5-1 with TRBJ2-4, with TRBD2 matching 7 bases. The length of the CDR3 is 16 residues. V was pared by 4 bases and J by 7 bases, with 14 bases of the junction left unmatched. Germline CDR1 is SGHRS and CDR2 is YFSETQ.